The 15 T cell receptor beta chains listed next were all sequenced from one sample in a study of prognosis after radiotherapy for stage I lung cancer (dated by TCRdb to the early 2020s). The data were produced on an Illumina HiSeq 3000. Two rounds of multiplex PCR were performed to amplify the TCR beta CDR3 region from genomic DNA. In the first round of PCR, primers specific to each TRBV and TRBJ gene were used, and the primer sequences are filed in Chinese patent CN105087789A. TCRdb reanalyzed the raw reads on its own, using fastp at Q25 for trimming and MiXCR for clone calling, and kept in-frame beta chains. Rows are unified per CDR3 protein, each entry keeping the most common DNA and genes. The sample profile shows about 59,000 distinct CDR3 sequences; roughly 29% of them were found once. Roughly 7.5% of the sample rests with the top ten. The sequencing here drew on PBMCs, taken before or after stereotactic body radiation therapy (not recorded which). The receptors stem from a donor aged 50 or older with non-small cell lung cancer.

This clonotype was found a few times. Germline is not matched at one junction end, which may reflect a read error. J is TRBJ1-6 and V is TRBV6-2 or TRBV6-3; perhaps TRBD1 as D (5 bases). Germline V gives CDR1 MNHEY, CDR2 SVGEGT. CDR3 size: 16 residues. The CDR3 DNA reads as TGTGCCAGCAGTGTACAGGAGGGCTCCTATAATTCGCCCCTCCACTTT. It codes for CASSVQEGSYNSPLHF.

This clonotype came up once. This likely traces to a read error, being one base from a far larger clone. This chain connects TRBV6-5 to TRBJ1-6; D may be TRBD1 (6 bases). The V gene lost 6 bases and the J gene lost 7 bases, with 13 bases spanning the gap. There are 14 residues in the CDR3. Per the germline V gene, CDR1 is MNHEY and CDR2 is SVGAGI. For the CDR3, the DNA is TGTGCCAGCAGCGAGGGGGTTTACAATTCACCCCTCCACTTT. Protein product: CASSEGVYNSPLHF.

This clonotype was detected ten times or more. The V call is TRBV3-1, the J call TRBJ2-1; TRBD1 matches 9 bases. Germline-derived CDR1 and CDR2 are LGHDT and YNNKEL (reference sequence). The ends lost 0 bases at V and 4 bases at J; junction bases unmatched: 4. The CDR3 has 16 residues. The CDR3 DNA reads as TGTGCCAGCAGCCAAGATGGGGGACAGGGTTACAATGAGCAGTTCTTC. Its translation: CASSQDGGQGYNEQFF.

This clonotype was counted many times. The V gene is TRBV6-1, the J gene TRBJ1-4; TRBD1 is a possible D gene (5 bases). Germline CDR1 MNHNS, CDR2 SASEGT. V lost 5 bases to trimming and J lost 3 bases, with 10 bases between them. The CDR3 runs 14 residues. The CDR3 protein is CASSIRGPNEKLFF. The CDR3 coding sequence is TGTGCCAGCAGTATTCGGGGACCTAATGAAAAACTGTTTTTT.

This clonotype was detected ten times or more. This chain links TRBV5-1 with TRBJ2-7; 11 bases align to TRBD2. The V and J ends lost 4 bases and 3 bases, in that order; junction bases with no gene match: 6. This CDR3 has 15 amino acids. Germline CDR1 SGHRS, CDR2 YFSETQ. CDR3 in amino acids: CASSISGGASYEQYF. The CDR3 nucleotides are TGCGCCAGCAGCATTAGCGGGGGGGCTAGCTACGAGCAGTACTTC.

Ten or more counts support this clonotype. The chain joins TRBV25-1 to TRBJ1-6, with D perhaps TRBD1 (5 bases). The CDR3 is 16 amino acids. CDR1 and CDR2 from the germline V gene are MGHDK and SYGVNS. V was pared by 6 bases and J by 3 bases, with 15 bases between. The CDR3 sequence is CASRGLGGYYNSPLHF. In DNA, the CDR3 is TGTGCCAGCAGGGGGCTAGGAGGCTACTATAATTCACCCCTCCACTTT.

This clonotype was found many times. The chain uses TRBV28 and TRBJ1-5, with D possibly matching TRBD1 (5 bases). The V gene's germline CDR1 is MDHEN and CDR2 SYDVKM. V lost 7 bases and J 5 bases, leaving 15 bases between the germline ends. The CDR3 is made up of 14 amino acids. The CDR3 DNA follows: TGTGCCAGCACCAATACAGGTTCCTATCAGCCCCAGCATTTT. This translates into CASTNTGSYQPQHF.

This clonotype was seen ten or more times. This rearrangement joins TRBV6-5 to TRBJ1-1; D possibly corresponds to TRBD1 (5 bases). V was clipped by 4 bases and J by 5 bases, with 20 bases between them. The germline gives CDR1 MNHEY, CDR2 SVGAGI. CDR3 length equals 16 residues. In nucleotides, the CDR3 is TGTGCCAGCAGTTTTCACCCGGGCGGGGGGAGAACTGAAGCTTTCTTT. This codes for CASSFHPGGGRTEAFF.

On this clonotype: This likely came from a read error, as a far larger clone is one base away. The rearrangement links TRBV6-5 to TRBJ2-5, with TRBD1 as a possible D gene (5 bases). The CDR3 has 14 amino acids. The germline V and J ends were trimmed by 3 bases and 4 bases, with 12 bases remaining between them. The germline gives CDR1 MNHEY, CDR2 SVGAGI. The CDR3 region has the DNA TGTGCCAGCAGTTATTGGGGCAGATTAGAGACCCAGTACTTC. Its translation is CASSYWGRLETQYF.

In its sample, this clonotype was seen many times. The rearrangement joins TRBV7-2 to TRBJ2-4; 7 nucleotides match TRBD1. From germline, CDR1 is SGHTA and CDR2 FQGNSA. CDR3 length: 14 amino acids. V shed 5 bases and J 9 bases; nucleotides not matched to a gene: 10. In DNA, the CDR3 is TGTGCCAGCAGCGCGCGACAGGGTAACGGCATTCAGTACTTC. Its protein is CASSARQGNGIQYF.

This clonotype was seen a handful of times. This probably arose from a read error, given a far larger clone one base away. The chain links TRBV6-2 or TRBV6-3 to TRBJ2-7; D gene unclear. CDR3 size: 15 residues. Per germline, CDR1 MNHEY and CDR2 SVGEGT. V lost 5 bases, J lost 3 bases, and 17 bases lay in between. The CDR3 region is CASSRSPGQSYEQYF. The CDR3 bases are TGTGCCAGCAGTCGCAGTCCTGGGCAGAGCTACGAGCAGTACTTC.

This clonotype showed up many times. The V gene is TRBV20-1, the J gene TRBJ1-2, with D perhaps TRBD1 (5 bases). The germline gives CDR1 DFQATT, CDR2 SNEGSKA (reference sequence). The CDR3 runs to 14 residues. V gave up 3 bases and J gave up 4 bases, with 15 bases separating them. CDR3 region: CSASTRDGVYGYTF. The DNA of the CDR3 is TGCAGTGCTAGCACCCGGGACGGAGTCTATGGCTACACCTTC.

This clonotype has only a few counts. Possible read error: a much larger clone is one base away. V gene TRBV6-1 combines with J gene TRBJ2-5; D is uncertain. The CDR3 has 12 residues. The germline CDR1 and CDR2 sequences are MNHNS and SASEGT. The CDR3 DNA reads TGTGCCAGCAGCCCCATCCAAGGGACCCAGTACTTC. It specifies CASSPIQGTQYF.

This clonotype was counted between two and nine times. A single base separates this from a much larger clone, so it may be a read error. The chain employs TRBV19 and TRBJ1-2; 8 bases map to TRBD1. CDR1 is LNHDA, CDR2 SQIVND, per germline (reference sequence). This CDR3 has 16 amino acids. CDR3 sequence: CASSIRQGNNNYGYAF. The CDR3 region has the DNA TGTGCCAGTAGTATTCGACAGGGGAACAATAACTATGGCTACGCCTTC.

This clonotype showed up many times. This chain uses TRBV3-1 with TRBJ1-1, with D maybe TRBD1 (6 bases). This CDR3 contains 11 residues. V lost 7 bases and J lost 8, with 11 bases in between. CDR1 and CDR2 (germline): LGHDT, YNNKEL (reference sequence). The CDR3 loop is CASIKGGEAFF. DNA for the CDR3: TGTGCCAGCATCAAAGGGGGGGAAGCTTTCTTT.